Sequencing of this T cell receptor (beta chain) was carried out in a study of tumor and adjacent non-tumor tissue in lung cancer. Study-wide findings and caveats: Tumor repertoires had a smaller top 100 clone share than normal lung. Tumor TCR diversity, when higher, was linked to shorter survival.

The template was RNA from unsorted bulk tissue. This clonotype was counted a single time. What it binds is unknown. The junction departs from germline at one end; a sequencing error may be responsible. The CDR3 extends over 15 amino acids. Germline loops: CDR1 MRHNA, CDR2 SNTAGT. Three rounds of nested PCR, following a modified ARM-PCR protocol, produced the TCRbeta library. TCRdb analysed the multiplex PCR reads with MiXCR anew, one entry per CDR3 protein. The sample includes around 210,000 distinct CDR3 sequences, 70% to 75% of them seen just once. Sequenced sample: lung tumor tissue. The clonotype originates from a man in his sixties with non-small cell lung cancer. The chain combines TRBV6-4 with TRBJ2-3, with unresolved D. CDR3 region: CTSSDPGLGTDTQYF. The CDR3 nucleotides are TGTACCAGCAGTGACCCAGGTTTAGGAACAGATACGCAGTATTTT.